This T cell receptor beta chain is drawn from a study of graft-versus-host responses after intestinal transplantation (dated by TCRdb to about 2021). Concerning the study at large: Multivisceral, liver-intestinal, or isolated intestinal transplants were received by the recipients. Donor T cell macrochimerism was defined as a peak of at least 4% donor T cells among recipient peripheral blood mononuclear cells. Graft-versus-host and host-versus-graft alloreactive T cell clones were tracked in the graft, circulation and bone marrow after intestinal transplantation using bulk TCR-beta CDR3 sequencing. Every recipient was given anti-thymocyte globulin induction, followed by roughly 3 years of maintenance tacrolimus and steroids. A cohort of fewer than 25 intestinal transplant recipients, including one retransplant, was enrolled, and 3 patients lacking pretransplant specimens were excluded. To identify alloreactive clones, pre-transplant mixed lymphocyte reaction products were sequenced and then compared with unstimulated pre-transplant donor and recipient T cells. Instead of going to the commercial service, samples from a few later patients were sequenced in-house on an Illumina MiSeq and processed with MiXCR. The full study reports these points: High GvH to HvG T cell clonal ratios were observed in the allografts of patients with donor T cell macrochimerism. GvH clones were detected in recipient bone marrow, and some of these GvH clones were observed earlier in ileal mucosa or blood, consistent with an intestinal mucosal origin. Early after transplant, declines in HvG clones were associated with peak levels of circulating GvH clones. The conclusions were limited by the relatively low number and heterogeneity of the intestinal transplant patients.

At the junction V is shortened by 4 bases and J by 3 bases, with 12 bases in between. In the germline V gene (reference sequence), CDR1 corresponds to SEHNR and CDR2 to FQNEAQ. From the cysteine through the phenylalanine, the CDR3 covers 14 amino acids. Just CDR3 DNA is preserved here, 42 bases in frame from base 1. The sample's time point label, decoded: cells obtained before transplantation from donor or recipient. CD3+CD4+ and CD3+CD8+ populations were FACS-sorted from unstimulated pre-transplant donor and recipient cells taken from spleen or lymph nodes. With respect to this clone: This clone's antigen is unknown. Qualities for individual bases were not recorded, and no much larger clone is one base off.

The library relied on the immunoSEQ multiplex PCR assay. For most patients, genomic DNA was isolated with the Qiagen DNeasy Blood and Tissue Kit and shipped frozen to Adaptive Biotechnologies for TCR sequencing. For most patients, genomic DNA was subjected to high-throughput TCR-beta CDR3 sequencing by Adaptive Biotechnologies. The study's own analysis went as follows. TCR sequencing data were retrieved from Adaptive's ImmunoSEQ software for 18 patients, whereas three other patients were processed with MiXCR and VDJtools. CD4 versus CD8 sorting errors were corrected by removing sequences found in both subsets at a frequency ratio below 5:1. CDR3 nucleotide sequences shared by donor and recipient were removed because the origin of these sequences could not be assigned. To be classed as alloreactive, a clone needed at least 2-fold expansion over unstimulated cells and a minimum CFSE-low frequency of 0.002% (template counts) or 0.001% (read counts). A clone was considered mappable if detected in the sequenced pre-transplant spleen, lymph node, or MLR CFSE-low populations of the donor or recipient. The cumulative frequency of alloreactive clones was calculated as a percentage of all sequences, weighted by copy number. In TCRdb, the immuneACCESS table is reduced to in-frame sequences with V and J assigned. These tables do not hold every clone; where another copy was compared, an unresolved V gene accounts for under half, and the others remain unexplained. The V and J calls and the clone size are those of that table, but D and trimming were determined from the DNA. The sample contains about 93,000 clones, 80% to 95% of them found a single time. The ten largest account for about 0.5% of the sample.

The chain uses TRBV7-9 and TRBJ1-2; TRBD1 is a weak D gene call, 6 bases matching. This clonotype originated in a human donor who received an intestinal transplant. The sample here was unstimulated CD8+ T cells sorted from spleen or lymph node cells, taken before intestinal transplant. The CDR3 region has the sequence CASSSDSPYYGYTF. The bases are TGTGCCAGCAGCTCGGACAGCCCTTACTATGGCTACACCTTC.